The 26 T cell receptor beta chains reported below all come from one sample, sequenced in a study of response to subunit inactivated influenza vaccine. In TCRdb, the RT-PCR reads were re-called with MiXCR into one record per CDR3 protein. Among 500,000 to 600,000 distinct CDR3 sequences listed, approximately 12% were seen once. The sample consisted of PBMCs from blood, taken on the day of vaccination. These receptor sequences come from a man in his fifties or sixties who received an inactivated influenza vaccine.

V and J are TRBV5-5 and TRBJ2-7; 9 nucleotides line up with TRBD1. In germline, CDR1 is SGHKS, CDR2 YYEKEE (reference sequence). The V segment lost 0 bases and the J segment 11 bases; nucleotides outside the gene matches: 12. This CDR3 contains 15 residues. CDR3 loop: CASSLAGDRAVRKYF. CDR3 nucleotide sequence: TGTGCCAGCAGCTTGGCCGGGGACAGGGCGGTTCGCAAGTACTTC.

This clonotype was found a few times. The chain recombines TRBV12-3 or TRBV12-4 with TRBJ2-2, with D possibly being TRBD1 (6 bases). This CDR3 comprises 15 residues. The V end lost 6 bases, the J end lost 3 bases, and 14 bases lay between the germline ends. DNA for the CDR3: TGTGCCAGCAGACCCAGGGGCCTCTACACCGGGGAGCTGTTTTTT. Translation: CASRPRGLYTGELFF.

At least ten counts were recorded for this clonotype. The chain carries TRBV12-3 or TRBV12-4 and TRBJ2-5, with a weak D call TRBD2 (6 bases). V lost 4 bases to trimming and J lost 5 bases, with 14 bases between them. CDR3 length: 14 amino acids. The CDR3 protein is CASSSLGGYETQYF. CDR3 sequence (DNA): TGTGCCAGCAGTTCCTTGGGGGGATACGAGACCCAGTACTTC.

This CDR3 is CASSTTAGARTQYF. The CDR3 nucleotides are TGCGCCAGCAGCACCACAGCGGGGGCGAGGACCCAGTACTTC. V is TRBV5-1 and J is TRBJ2-5, with 8 nucleotides matching TRBD2. The trim removed 4 bases at V and 7 bases at J, leaving 9 bases unmatched. From germline, CDR1 is SGHRS and CDR2 YFSETQ. The length of the CDR3 is 14 residues. Complete variable domain (other parts from reference TRBV5-1 and TRBJ2-5): KAGVTQTPRYLIKTRGQQVTLSCSPISGHRSVSWYQQTPGQGLQFLFEYFSETQRNKGNFPGRFSGRQFSNSRSEMNVSTLELGDSALYLCASSTTAGARTQYFGPGTRLLVL.

This clonotype was seen ten or more times. This sequence joins TRBV11-2 and TRBJ2-7; 8 nucleotides align to TRBD2. Looked up from germline, CDR1 is SGHAT and CDR2 is FQNNGV. The CDR3 covers 19 residues. After removal of 4 bases from V and 3 bases from J, the junction contained 20 bases not matched to a gene. The CDR3 DNA reads TGTGCCAGCAGCTCGCACCGTGGGACGGCCGGGACTAGTCTCTACGAGCAGTACTTC. Encoded protein: CASSSHRGTAGTSLYEQYF.

The V and J genes are TRBV28 and TRBJ2-7; unclear D gene. The germline V and J ends were trimmed by 4 bases and 0 bases, with 13 bases remaining between them. Germline lookup yields CDR1 MDHEN and CDR2 SYDVKM. The CDR3 runs to 15 residues. This CDR3 is CASSSPSMNSYEQYF. For the CDR3, the DNA is TGTGCCAGCAGTTCCCCATCCATGAACTCCTACGAGCAGTACTTC.

This clonotype has a count of ten or more. CDR3 sequence (DNA): TGTGCCAGCAGTTTTCAGGATACGCAGTATTTT. This gives the protein CASSFQDTQYF. This chain links TRBV28 with TRBJ2-3; no clear D gene. Germline loops: CDR1 MDHEN, CDR2 SYDVKM. V gave up 3 bases and J gave up 6 bases, with 4 bases separating them. CDR3 size: 11 residues.

Comments on this clonotype: The junction and the germline gene differ at one end; a read error may be behind it. The chain uses TRBV10-3 and TRBJ2-3; TRBD2 is a possible D gene (7 bases). The CDR3 is 15 amino acids. Germline CDR1 and CDR2: ENHRY and SYGVKD. The CDR3 region is CAISGSAGHTDTQYF. For the CDR3, the DNA is TGTGCCATTAGTGGATCAGCGGGACACACAGATACGCAGTATTTT.

CDR3 bases: TGTGCCAGCAGCGTAGGAGGGAGAGGTAGTGGCCGACATCCCTACAATGAGCAGTTCTTC. This translates into CASSVGGRGSGRHPYNEQFF. The chain is built from TRBV9 and TRBJ2-1; weak D call: TRBD2 (5 bases). CDR1 and CDR2 from the germline V gene are SGDLS and YYNGEE. The CDR3 totals 20 residues. The V end was cut by 0 bases, the J end by 2 bases, with 24 bases between.

Written as DNA, the CDR3 is TGCGCCAGCAGCCAAGAGGCCGGCATGAACACTGAAGCTTTCTTT. Protein sequence: CASSQEAGMNTEAFF. This rearrangement joins TRBV4-3 to TRBJ1-1; D not certain. V lost 0 bases and J 0 bases, leaving 8 bases between the germline ends. Looked up from germline, CDR1 is LGHNA and CDR2 is YSLEER. CDR3 length equals 15 residues.

This clonotype was seen only a few times. The CDR3 loop is CASSSQGRPPSYGYTF. CDR3 coding DNA: TGTGCCAGCAGTTCCCAGGGAAGGCCCCCCTCCTATGGCTACACCTTC. The J gene is TRBJ1-2, the V gene TRBV27; D is possibly TRBD1 (5 bases). CDR3 length equals 16 residues. From germline, CDR1 is MNHEY and CDR2 SMNVEV (reference sequence). The V end was cut by 4 bases, the J end by 4 bases, with 19 bases between.

The V call is TRBV3-1, the J call TRBJ2-5, with TRBD1 matching 8 bases. After removal of 6 bases from V and 7 bases from J, the junction contained 7 bases not matched to a gene. The germline gives CDR1 LGHDT, CDR2 YNNKEL (reference sequence). The CDR3 is 13 amino acids. DNA for the CDR3: TGTGCCAGCAGACAGGGGGGCGAAGGGACCCAGTACTTC. The encoded protein is CASRQGGEGTQYF.

This clonotype was recorded a few times. The chain joins TRBV20-1 to TRBJ2-3, with 8 nucleotides matching TRBD2. This CDR3 region has 14 residues. V lost 5 bases to trimming and J lost 2 bases; unmatched junction nucleotides: 6. Per the germline V gene, CDR1 is DFQATT and CDR2 is SNEGSKA (reference sequence). CDR3 region: CSAPLAASTDTQYF. The CDR3 DNA reads TGCAGTGCTCCACTAGCGGCCTCCACAGATACGCAGTATTTT.

This sequence joins TRBV20-1 and TRBJ2-3; a weak D match, TRBD2 (6 bases). The germline V gene encodes CDR1 DFQATT and CDR2 SNEGSKA (reference sequence). V was clipped by 7 bases and J by 2 bases, with 10 bases between them. CDR3 size: 12 residues. The CDR3 DNA sequence: TGCAGTGTTCGGGGGTACACAGATACGCAGTATTTT. The encoded protein is CSVRGYTDTQYF.

CDR3 DNA: TGTGCCAGCAGCTTACGGGGACTAGCGGGCCTACAAGAGACCCAGTACTTC. Translating it yields CASSLRGLAGLQETQYF. This sequence joins TRBV7-2 and TRBJ2-5; 12 bases map to TRBD2. Germline CDR1 and CDR2: SGHTA and FQGNSA. The CDR3 length is 17 residues. Trimming took 2 bases from V and 2 from J; bases not matched to a gene: 6.

The chain links TRBV20-1 to TRBJ1-1, with 9 bases matching TRBD1. CDR1 and CDR2 (germline): DFQATT, SNEGSKA (reference sequence). This CDR3 has 14 amino acids. Unmatched junction bases numbered 9, after V lost 5 bases and J lost 5 bases. CDR3 DNA sequence: TGCAGTGCTTATTACAGGGGGCTGAGTACTGAAGCTTTCTTT. Amino acid sequence: CSAYYRGLSTEAFF.

The chain carries TRBV11-2 and TRBJ2-2, with 9 bases lining up with TRBD1. The V gene end was trimmed by 2 bases and the J gene end by 4 bases; junction bases not matched to a gene: 17. The CDR3 spans 20 residues. The V gene's germline CDR1 is SGHAT and CDR2 FQNNGV. CDR3 coding DNA: TGTGCCAGCAGCTTAAGGCGGGGACAGGGTGTTCTTCAACGCACCGGGGAGCTGTTTTTT. Residues: CASSLRRGQGVLQRTGELFF.

The gene calls are TRBV5-6 and TRBJ2-2; possibly TRBD1 for D (6 bases). Trimming stripped 1 base from V and 4 bases from J, with 8 bases between. The CDR3 has 14 amino acids. Germline V gene sequence: CDR1 SGHDT, CDR2 YYEEEE. In nucleotides, the CDR3 is TGTGCCAGCAGCTTGAACAGGGCCACCGGGGAGCTGTTTTTT. Translating gives CASSLNRATGELFF. Full variable domain (remainder filled in from reference TRBV5-6 and TRBJ2-2): DAGVTQSPTHLIKTRGQQVTLRCSPKSGHDTVSWYQQALGQGPQFIFQYYEEEERQRGNFPDRFSGHQFPNYSSELNVNALLLGDSALYLCASSLNRATGELFFGEGSRLTVL.

This clonotype has at least ten counts. V is TRBV5-1 and J is TRBJ1-2; D unresolved. This CDR3 has 15 residues. CDR1 and CDR2 (germline): SGHRS, YFSETQ. V was trimmed by 4 bases and J by 1 base, leaving 14 bases between them. CDR3 sequence: CASSPNPTLNYGYTF. The CDR3 DNA is TGCGCCAGCAGCCCGAACCCGACACTTAACTATGGCTACACCTTC.

This clonotype was seen more than once but under ten times. This chain connects TRBV6-5 to TRBJ2-4; possible D gene TRBD2, 5 bases. The CDR3 spans 15 residues. With 0 bases removed from V and 3 bases from J, the gap between germline ends came to 9 bases. Looked up from germline, CDR1 is MNHEY and CDR2 is SVGAGI. The CDR3 loop is CASSYSGVDKNIQYF. The CDR3, as DNA: TGTGCCAGCAGTTACTCGGGAGTAGACAAAAACATTCAGTACTTC.

This chain links TRBV10-3 with TRBJ1-1; 8 bases match TRBD1. CDR3 length: 13 residues. V dropped 7 bases and J dropped 4; count of bases not matched to a gene: 5. Germline values: CDR1 ENHRY, CDR2 SYGVKD. The CDR3 DNA is TGTGCCATCAAGGGGACAGGAACCACTGAAGCTTTCTTT. This translates into CAIKGTGTTEAFF.

In its sample, this clonotype was seen many times. The chain recombines TRBV9 with TRBJ2-1, with D unresolved. The germline V gene encodes CDR1 SGDLS and CDR2 YYNGEE. Between the trimmed V and J ends, which lost 0 bases and 0 bases, there was a span of 7 bases. The CDR3 is made up of 15 amino acids. DNA for the CDR3: TGTGCCAGCAGCGTAGGGCTGCGCTCCTACAATGAGCAGTTCTTC. Amino acid sequence: CASSVGLRSYNEQFF.

The chain recombines TRBV5-1 with TRBJ2-5; 9 bases are shared with TRBD1. The germline gives CDR1 SGHRS, CDR2 YFSETQ. The V segment lost 4 bases and the J segment 4 bases; nucleotides outside the gene matches: 5. The CDR3 consists of 14 residues. DNA of the CDR3: TGCGCCAGCAGCGAAGGGACAGGGAGAGAGACCCAGTACTTC. Translation: CASSEGTGRETQYF.

This chain joins TRBV11-3 and TRBJ2-1, with 7 bases aligning to TRBD2. There are 16 residues in the CDR3. Germline V CDR1 and CDR2: SGHNT, YENEEA. Unmatched junction bases numbered 5, after V lost 1 base and J lost 2 bases. CDR3 bases: TGTGCCAGCAGCTTAGGGGGCGGGAGTCCCTACAATGAGCAGTTCTTC. Translation gives CASSLGGGSPYNEQFF.

In its sample, this clonotype was seen many times. The V and J genes are TRBV12-3 or TRBV12-4 and TRBJ1-1; 8 nucleotides match TRBD1. Trimming removed 6 bases from V and 6 bases from J; junction bases left unmatched: 6. This CDR3 has 13 amino acids. CDR3 nucleotide sequence: TGTGCCAGCAGCCGGGACAGGATTTCTGAAGCTTTCTTT. Its protein product is CASSRDRISEAFF.

The CDR3 spells CASISLGKPSSYEQYF. CDR3 nucleotides: TGTGCCAGCATCTCTCTAGGAAAACCTAGCTCCTACGAGCAGTACTTC. This chain links TRBV2 with TRBJ2-7; unclear D gene. Germline values: CDR1 SNHLY, CDR2 FYNNEI. The CDR3 contains 16 residues. The V end lost 7 bases, the J end lost 0 bases, and 19 bases lay between the germline ends.